The text below deals with one T cell receptor (beta chain). This sample is part of a study of blood T cell repertoires in COVID-19. Overall study: PBMCs, B-cell-depleted T cells, or T cells provided the cDNA or gDNA that made up the material.

Libraries were prepared by immunoSEQ multiplex PCR; TCRdb keeps only in-frame clonotypes and omits some of them. The table records about 160,000 clones, approximately 92% of them present only once. Enrollment of patients from Seattle took place during active infection, with longitudinal follow-up. Sequenced material: peripheral blood. The sequence came from a man in his thirties or forties with COVID-19, enrolled during active disease.

CDR3 in amino acids: CASSSGGAGEQFF. CDR3 sequence (DNA): TGTGCCAGTAGTAGCGGGGGGGCCGGTGAGCAGTTCTTC. This chain joins TRBV19 and TRBJ2-1; the match to TRBD2 covers 9 bases. The ends lost 4 bases at V and 9 bases at J; junction bases unmatched: 4. CDR1 is LNHDA and CDR2 is SQIVND in the germline V gene (reference sequence). This CDR3 has 13 residues.